These T cell receptor beta chains were read from a single sample in a study of blood T cell repertoires in COVID-19. Some clones are missing from TCRdb's copy, which holds only in-frame ones; the method was immunoSEQ multiplex PCR. This sample has some 180,000 clones; around four fifths occur once, and the top ten carry over 6.5%. Sample: peripheral blood. Source of these receptors: a woman in her forties with COVID-19, enrolled during active disease. The CDR3 runs from the conserved cysteine through the conserved F or W. D genes are given only for firm matches. Not every row has a clone size; where given, it reads once, few, many or a size class.

d_call: TRBD2; j_call: TRBJ2-7; clone_size: -; v_call: TRBV23-1; cdr3_aa: CASSQSGGSYEQYF; cdr3_nt: TGCGCCAGCAGTCAATCGGGGGGGTCCTACGAGCAGTACTTC
d_call: -; j_call: TRBJ1-2; clone_size: -; v_call: TRBV5-6; cdr3_aa: CASSFKDRLYGYTF; cdr3_nt: TGTGCCAGCAGCTTCAAAGACAGGCTCTATGGCTACACCTTC
d_call: -; j_call: TRBJ2-2; clone_size: few; v_call: TRBV7-9; cdr3_aa: CAIFGPGELFF; cdr3_nt: TGTGCCATTTTTGGCCCCGGGGAGCTGTTTTTT
d_call: -; j_call: TRBJ1-1; clone_size: -; v_call: TRBV6-5; cdr3_aa: CASIGQMNTEAFF; cdr3_nt: TGTGCCAGCATCGGACAGATGAACACTGAAGCTTTCTTT
d_call: TRBD2; j_call: TRBJ2-3; clone_size: -; v_call: TRBV7-3; cdr3_aa: CASSLYPTSGGYTQYF; cdr3_nt: TGTGCCAGCAGCCTATACCCGACTAGCGGGGGATATACGCAGTATTTT
d_call: -; j_call: TRBJ1-2; clone_size: -; v_call: TRBV28; cdr3_aa: CASRPWSSSVGYTF; cdr3_nt: TGTGCCAGCAGACCCTGGAGCAGCTCGGTTGGCTACACCTTC
d_call: TRBD1; j_call: TRBJ2-7; clone_size: -; v_call: TRBV6-5; cdr3_aa: CASRDRDRGSYEQYF; cdr3_nt: TGTGCCAGCAGAGATCGGGACAGGGGGTCCTACGAGCAGTACTTC
d_call: TRBD2; j_call: TRBJ2-2; clone_size: -; v_call: TRBV6-4; cdr3_aa: CASSASGGASGELFF; cdr3_nt: TGTGCCAGCAGTGCTAGCGGGGGGGCGTCCGGGGAGCTGTTTTTT
d_call: TRBD2; j_call: TRBJ2-5; clone_size: -; v_call: TRBV5-1; cdr3_aa: CASRRTSGVQETQYF; cdr3_nt: TGCGCCAGCAGGCGGACTAGCGGCGTGCAAGAGACCCAGTACTTC
d_call: -; j_call: TRBJ2-1; clone_size: -; v_call: TRBV14; cdr3_aa: CASSLDSLKQFF; cdr3_nt: TGTGCCAGCAGCCTCGACAGCCTGAAGCAGTTCTTC
d_call: -; j_call: TRBJ2-3; clone_size: -; v_call: TRBV28; cdr3_aa: CASSFGGPSTDTQYF; cdr3_nt: TGTGCCAGCAGTTTTGGGGGCCCCAGCACAGATACGCAGTATTTT
d_call: -; j_call: TRBJ2-5; clone_size: -; v_call: TRBV6-5; cdr3_aa: CASKGVSGTETQYF; cdr3_nt: TGTGCCAGCAAGGGGGTCTCTGGGACAGAGACCCAGTACTTC
d_call: -; j_call: TRBJ2-2; clone_size: -; v_call: TRBV10-1; cdr3_aa: CASSEYYTGELFF; cdr3_nt: TGCGCCAGCAGTGAGTACTACACCGGGGAGCTGTTTTTT
d_call: -; j_call: TRBJ1-2; clone_size: -; v_call: TRBV2; cdr3_aa: CASTPGDFNYGYTF; cdr3_nt: TGTGCCAGCACTCCGGGGGATTTTAACTATGGCTACACCTTC
d_call: -; j_call: TRBJ2-1; clone_size: once; v_call: TRBV19; cdr3_aa: CASSISDSKEFF; cdr3_nt: TGTGCCAGTAGTATCTCGGACTCAAAAGAGTTCTTC
d_call: -; j_call: TRBJ1-3; clone_size: -; v_call: TRBV10-1; cdr3_aa: CASSARASGNTIYF; cdr3_nt: TGCGCCAGCAGTGCCAGGGCGTCGGGAAACACCATATATTTT
d_call: -; j_call: TRBJ2-2; clone_size: -; v_call: TRBV5-1; cdr3_aa: CASSSQGLGELFF; cdr3_nt: TGCGCCAGCAGCTCCCAGGGTCTCGGGGAGCTGTTTTTT
d_call: -; j_call: TRBJ1-1; clone_size: -; v_call: TRBV4-1; cdr3_aa: CASSQDPGYTEAFF; cdr3_nt: TGCGCCAGCAGCCAAGATCCCGGTTACACTGAAGCTTTCTTT
d_call: TRBD1; j_call: TRBJ1-6; clone_size: -; v_call: TRBV3-1/TRBV3-2; cdr3_aa: CASSHAGTAVNSPLHF; cdr3_nt: TGTGCCAGCAGCCATGCCGGGACAGCTGTTAATTCACCCCTCCACTTT
d_call: -; j_call: TRBJ1-3; clone_size: -; v_call: TRBV19; cdr3_aa: CASNTGRQVGSGNTIYF; cdr3_nt: TGTGCCAGTAACACTGGGAGACAGGTCGGCTCTGGAAACACCATATATTTT
d_call: -; j_call: TRBJ1-4; clone_size: -; v_call: TRBV21-1; cdr3_aa: CASSLPWSEKLFF; cdr3_nt: TGTGCCAGCAGCCTACCCTGGAGTGAAAAACTGTTTTTT
d_call: TRBD2; j_call: TRBJ2-1; clone_size: -; v_call: TRBV6-4; cdr3_aa: CASSGPGLAGRNEQFF; cdr3_nt: TGTGCCAGCAGTGGCCCGGGACTAGCGGGTAGGAATGAGCAGTTCTTC
d_call: TRBD2; j_call: TRBJ2-1; clone_size: -; v_call: TRBV14; cdr3_aa: CASSQGHVGLAGRDEQFF; cdr3_nt: TGTGCCAGCAGCCAAGGGCATGTAGGGCTAGCGGGAAGGGATGAGCAGTTCTTC
d_call: TRBD2; j_call: TRBJ2-5; clone_size: -; v_call: TRBV2; cdr3_aa: CASRRGASGGIQETQYF; cdr3_nt: TGTGCCAGCAGGAGGGGTGCTAGCGGGGGGATACAAGAGACCCAGTACTTC
d_call: TRBD1; j_call: TRBJ2-7; clone_size: -; v_call: TRBV6-5; cdr3_aa: CASSLQGWAYEQYF; cdr3_nt: TGTGCCAGCAGCCTACAGGGGTGGGCTTACGAGCAGTACTTC
d_call: TRBD1; j_call: TRBJ2-7; clone_size: -; v_call: TRBV5-3; cdr3_aa: CARSLGEGGEGGKYEQYF; cdr3_nt: TGTGCCAGAAGCTTGGGTGAAGGAGGTGAAGGGGGCAAGTACGAGCAGTACTTC
d_call: -; j_call: TRBJ1-2; clone_size: -; v_call: TRBV12-3/TRBV12-4; cdr3_aa: CASSLTEIYGYTF; cdr3_nt: TGTGCCAGCAGTTTAACCGAGATCTATGGCTACACCTTC
d_call: -; j_call: TRBJ2-1; clone_size: -; v_call: TRBV4-1; cdr3_aa: CASSQEWSMREQFF; cdr3_nt: TGCGCCAGCAGCCAAGAATGGAGTATGCGCGAGCAGTTCTTC
d_call: TRBD2; j_call: TRBJ2-1; clone_size: -; v_call: TRBV5-1; cdr3_aa: CASSLDMGEGEQFF; cdr3_nt: TGCGCCAGCAGCTTGGATATGGGGGAGGGGGAGCAGTTCTTC
d_call: TRBD1; j_call: TRBJ1-2; clone_size: -; v_call: TRBV7-3; cdr3_aa: CASSLTAGGAPYGYTF; cdr3_nt: TGTGCCAGCAGCTTAACGGCAGGGGGCGCGCCTTATGGCTACACCTTC
d_call: TRBD1; j_call: TRBJ2-1; clone_size: -; v_call: TRBV6-5; cdr3_aa: CASSYRGQAFYNEQFF; cdr3_nt: TGTGCCAGCAGTTACCGGGGACAGGCGTTCTACAATGAGCAGTTCTTC
d_call: -; j_call: TRBJ1-1; clone_size: -; v_call: TRBV19; cdr3_aa: CATTGLTEAFF; cdr3_nt: TGTGCCACCACCGGGTTGACTGAAGCTTTCTTT
d_call: TRBD1; j_call: TRBJ1-4; clone_size: -; v_call: TRBV7-9; cdr3_aa: CASSLIGGTGDEKLFF; cdr3_nt: TGTGCCAGCAGCTTAATAGGCGGGACAGGGGACGAAAAACTGTTTTTT
d_call: TRBD2; j_call: TRBJ2-1; clone_size: -; v_call: TRBV24-1; cdr3_aa: CATSDRAGGYNEQFF; cdr3_nt: TGTGCCACCAGTGACAGAGCGGGAGGGTACAATGAGCAGTTCTTC
d_call: -; j_call: TRBJ2-3; clone_size: -; v_call: TRBV5-8; cdr3_aa: CASSLGQLRVNTQYF; cdr3_nt: TGTGCCAGCAGCTTGGGACAGCTGAGAGTAAATACGCAGTATTTT
d_call: TRBD1; j_call: TRBJ1-3; clone_size: -; v_call: TRBV2; cdr3_aa: CASTRTGGSGNTIYF; cdr3_nt: TGTGCCAGCACCCGCACAGGGGGCTCTGGAAACACCATATATTTT
d_call: TRBD1; j_call: TRBJ2-3; clone_size: -; v_call: TRBV6-4; cdr3_aa: CASSDSGGADTQYF; cdr3_nt: TGTGCCAGCAGTGACTCAGGGGGCGCAGATACGCAGTATTTT
d_call: -; j_call: TRBJ2-5; clone_size: -; v_call: TRBV7-9; cdr3_aa: CASSLGQIQETQYF; cdr3_nt: TGTGCCAGCAGTTTGGGGCAAATCCAAGAGACCCAGTACTTC
d_call: TRBD1; j_call: TRBJ2-2; clone_size: few; v_call: TRBV2; cdr3_aa: CARTDRANTGELFF; cdr3_nt: TGTGCCAGGACGGACAGGGCAAACACCGGGGAGCTGTTTTTT
d_call: TRBD1; j_call: TRBJ2-1; clone_size: -; v_call: TRBV2; cdr3_aa: CADPGQGAGEQFF; cdr3_nt: TGTGCCGATCCGGGACAGGGGGCCGGTGAGCAGTTCTTC
d_call: -; j_call: TRBJ2-5; clone_size: -; v_call: TRBV19; cdr3_aa: CASSPGQRRETQYF; cdr3_nt: TGTGCCAGTAGCCCAGGGCAACGAAGGGAGACCCAGTACTTC
d_call: -; j_call: TRBJ1-1; clone_size: -; v_call: TRBV28; cdr3_aa: CASSLGGGTEAFF; cdr3_nt: TGTGCCAGCAGTTTGGGGGGGGGCACTGAAGCTTTCTTT
d_call: -; j_call: TRBJ2-5; clone_size: -; v_call: TRBV9; cdr3_aa: CASSVASARQETQYF; cdr3_nt: TGTGCCAGCAGCGTAGCTTCGGCTAGGCAAGAGACCCAGTACTTC
d_call: -; j_call: TRBJ2-7; clone_size: -; v_call: TRBV6-5; cdr3_aa: CASNGRDYEQYF; cdr3_nt: TGTGCCAGCAATGGCCGGGACTACGAGCAGTACTTC
d_call: -; j_call: TRBJ2-7; clone_size: -; v_call: TRBV7-9; cdr3_aa: CASQSRTGSYEQYF; cdr3_nt: TGTGCCAGCCAGTCAAGAACCGGGTCCTACGAGCAGTACTTC
d_call: -; j_call: TRBJ2-3; clone_size: -; v_call: TRBV9; cdr3_aa: CASSVGPAPTDTQYF; cdr3_nt: TGTGCCAGCAGCGTGGGGCCGGCCCCCACAGATACGCAGTATTTT
d_call: -; j_call: TRBJ2-7; clone_size: few; v_call: TRBV5-1; cdr3_aa: CASSRDEAGSYEQYF; cdr3_nt: TGCGCCAGCAGCCGGGATGAAGCGGGCTCCTACGAGCAGTACTTC
d_call: -; j_call: TRBJ2-7; clone_size: -; v_call: TRBV28; cdr3_aa: CASSGPAATRGEQYF; cdr3_nt: TGTGCCAGCAGTGGGCCAGCGGCAACTCGGGGCGAGCAGTACTTC
d_call: -; j_call: TRBJ2-5; clone_size: few; v_call: TRBV9; cdr3_aa: CASSVEGGRGMETQYF; cdr3_nt: TGTGCCAGCAGCGTAGAGGGGGGGCGCGGTATGGAGACCCAGTACTTC
d_call: TRBD2; j_call: TRBJ2-3; clone_size: once; v_call: TRBV10-1; cdr3_aa: CASSETSGSTDTQYF; cdr3_nt: TGCGCCAGCAGTGAGACTAGCGGGAGCACAGATACGCAGTATTTT
d_call: -; j_call: TRBJ2-3; clone_size: -; v_call: TRBV27; cdr3_aa: CASRVGTLDTDTQYF; cdr3_nt: TGTGCCAGCAGGGTCGGGACACTAGACACAGATACGCAGTATTTT
d_call: -; j_call: TRBJ1-3; clone_size: -; v_call: TRBV12-3/TRBV12-4; cdr3_aa: CASSRRGDTIYF; cdr3_nt: TGTGCCAGCAGTAGGAGGGGAGACACCATATATTTT
d_call: -; j_call: TRBJ1-4; clone_size: -; v_call: TRBV28; cdr3_aa: CATSRGDWEKLFF; cdr3_nt: TGTGCCACCAGTCGGGGTGATTGGGAAAAACTGTTTTTT